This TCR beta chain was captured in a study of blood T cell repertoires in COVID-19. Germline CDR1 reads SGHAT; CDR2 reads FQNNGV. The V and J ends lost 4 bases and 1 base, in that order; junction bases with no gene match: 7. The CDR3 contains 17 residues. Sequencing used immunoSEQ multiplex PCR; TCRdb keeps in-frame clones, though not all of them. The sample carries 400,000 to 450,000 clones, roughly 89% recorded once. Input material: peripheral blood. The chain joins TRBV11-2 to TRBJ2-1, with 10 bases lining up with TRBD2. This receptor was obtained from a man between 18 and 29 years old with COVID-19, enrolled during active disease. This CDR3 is CASSSEREGPSYNEQFF. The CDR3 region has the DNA TGTGCCAGCAGCTCCGAGCGGGAGGGCCCTTCCTACAATGAGCAGTTCTTC.